This T cell receptor beta chain was captured by sequencing in a study of blood T cell repertoires in COVID-19 (dated by TCRdb to between 2020 and 2021). Broadly, across the study: Samples from collaborators originated in the United States, Italy and Spain and spanned both the acute and convalescent phases of COVID-19. The dataset comprised deeply sampled blood TCRbeta repertoires from subjects exposed to, actively infected with, or recovered from COVID-19. The repertoires were released in a freely available public database intended as a resource for research on the immune response to SARS-CoV-2. The sample metadata nearly always contained a de-identified subject ID, COVID-19 status, age in years and sex. Where HLA class I and class II types were available, the types were taken from metadata supplied by the sample provider, not from assay-based typing. The material from the prospective study consisted of cDNA or gDNA derived from T cells, B-cell-depleted T cells, or PBMCs. Samples came from the ongoing ImmuneRACE study (first 160 participants) plus 1,254 subjects from 6 global collaborators.

TCRbeta CDR3 regions were amplified from genomic DNA by means of the immunoSEQ Assay, a bias-controlled multiplex PCR. As for how the authors treated the data: Nucleated cell counts per sample were estimated from amplification of reference gene primers within the assay. Sequence reads were collapsed and filtered to measure the absolute abundance of every unique TCRbeta CDR3 rearrangement. For each sample, productive Simpson clonality was calculated as the square root of Simpson's diversity index over productive rearrangements. The immuneACCESS repertoire file appears here via TCRdb, limited to in-frame rearrangements. These files lack a portion of the clones; in checked studies, under half of the deficit traces to unresolved V genes, and the cause of the others is not known. The V and J calls and clone size were taken over from that table, and D and trimming were inferred from the DNA. The sample data list just over 80,000 clones, and approximately 90% of these were observed just once. The ten biggest clones cover roughly 1.2% of the sample.

Enrolling through a virtual design, the prospective study's participants ranged in age from roughly 18 to 95 years and lived across 20 to 25 United States geographic areas. In the prospective study, participants were assigned to cohorts based on the clinical history participants reported in a screening survey and a study questionnaire. Each participant in the prospective study had whole blood, serum and a nasopharyngeal or oropharyngeal swab collected by mobile phlebotomists. Additional blood draws and questionnaires over an approximately two-month period could optionally be provided by prospective study participants. Blood samples from the prospective study were shipped frozen or at room temperature prior to DNA extraction. Turning to this clone: What this receptor recognizes is not known. Base qualities are not provided; no much larger clone lies one nucleotide away.

Via the germline V gene (reference sequence), CDR1 is LNHNV and CDR2 YYDKDF. Spanning cysteine to phenylalanine, the CDR3 consists of 22 amino acids. Only the CDR3 portion is preserved as DNA: 66 bases, with reading frame beginning at the first base. V is trimmed back by 4 bases and J by 6 bases, and the junction contains 26 bases that no gene match accounts for. Overall study outcomes, separate from this receptor: Clinical and demographic metadata were provided uncurated, with the amount varying by source and participant.

The sequence came from a woman aged 45-59 years with acute COVID-19. Sequenced input: PBMCs or T cells enriched from blood (not recorded which). The chain joins TRBV15 to TRBJ2-3; 12 of the junction bases match TRBD2. This receptor has the CDR3 CATSTGQGSNLLLAGGGDTQYF. The DNA sequence reads TGTGCCACCAGCACTGGACAGGGATCAAACCTCCTACTAGCGGGAGGAGGGGATACGCAGTATTTT.